Shown below are 30 T cell receptor beta chains from a single sample sequenced in a study of blood T cells in healthy people across ages (dated by TCRdb to between 2015 and 2016). Preparation of the library involved 5' RACE. The sequencer was an Illumina HiSeq 2500. A second PCR of roughly 6 to 11 cycles was performed with a sample-barcoded 5' primer and a J-beta primer mix. The raw public data were reprocessed by TCRdb itself: fastp quality trimming at Q25, MiXCR clonotype calling, in-frame beta chains only. Rows with a matching CDR3 protein are joined into one entry that keeps the most common DNA and genes. Recorded for this sample are approximately 680,000 distinct CDR3 sequences; approximately 29% of them occurred a single time. Just over 15% of the sample belongs to the ten largest clones. Material for sequencing was blood. These receptor sequences come from a woman of 80 years or more in good health. Donor details come from another sample of the same person, matched by shared clones.

The chain couples TRBV7-9 to TRBJ2-1; 11 positions match TRBD2. The CDR3 has 16 amino acids. Germline V gene sequence: CDR1 SEHNR, CDR2 FQNEAQ (reference sequence). With V trimmed by 5 bases and J by 6 bases, 9 bases remained unmatched. The CDR3 coding sequence is TGTGCCAGCAGCCCCAATAGCGGGAGGGGGTCCAATGAGCAGTTCTTC. This gives the protein CASSPNSGRGSNEQFF.

This clonotype occurred a few times. The genes are TRBV7-9 and TRBJ2-5; a weak D match, TRBD1 (6 bases). The CDR3 totals 16 residues. CDR1 is SEHNR, CDR2 FQNEAQ, per germline (reference sequence). Trimming removed 5 bases at V and 11 bases at J, with 27 bases between. The CDR3 sequence: CASSTRRQSRDNEQYF. Here the CDR3 DNA reads TGTGCCAGCAGCACCCGAAGGCAGTCCCGGGACAATGAGCAGTACTTC.

This clonotype has a count of ten or more. The chain links TRBV4-1 to TRBJ2-3; possible D gene TRBD2, 5 bases. The CDR3 runs to 17 residues. The germline gives CDR1 MGHRA, CDR2 YSYEKL. V lost 3 bases and J lost 0, with 16 bases in between. Here the CDR3 reads CASSQGWRVSSTDTQYF. CDR3 sequence (DNA): TGCGCCAGCAGCCAGGGTTGGCGGGTTAGTAGCACAGATACGCAGTATTTT.

The chain employs TRBV29-1 and TRBJ1-4; D gene uncertain. This CDR3 comprises 12 residues. The V end lost 5 bases, the J end lost 4 bases, and 8 bases lay between the germline ends. In germline, CDR1 is SQVTM, CDR2 ANQGSEA. CDR3 residues: CSVKPNNEKLFF. As DNA, the CDR3 is TGCAGCGTTAAACCCAATAATGAAAAACTGTTTTTT.

This clonotype occurred a few times. The chain uses TRBV7-2 and TRBJ1-6, with a possible D match to TRBD1 (6 bases). The CDR3 is 15 residues long. V dropped 2 bases and J dropped 7 bases, with 12 bases sitting between them. CDR1 and CDR2 from the germline V gene are SGHTA and FQGNSA. The CDR3 region is CASSLLQGANSPLHF. In DNA, the CDR3 is TGTGCCAGCAGCTTATTACAGGGAGCAAATTCACCCCTCCACTTT.

The chain links TRBV24-1 to TRBJ2-2; D unresolved. Trimming took off 4 bases at V and 9 bases at J, with 8 bases between the two ends. This CDR3 has 12 amino acids. The germline V gene encodes CDR1 KGHDR and CDR2 SFDVKD. CDR3 sequence: CATSELEWELFF. CDR3 bases: TGTGCCACCAGTGAGTTGGAGTGGGAGCTGTTTTTT.

In this sample, this clonotype turned up many times. This chain joins TRBV6-6 and TRBJ2-1; D tentatively reads TRBD1 or TRBD2 (5 bases each). The germline V and J ends were trimmed by 0 bases and 6 bases, with 9 bases remaining between them. Germline lookup yields CDR1 MNHNY and CDR2 SVGAGI (reference sequence). CDR3 size: 14 residues. As DNA, the CDR3 is TGTGCCAGCAGTTACTCCGGGACCAGCAATGAGCAGTTCTTC. Amino acid sequence: CASSYSGTSNEQFF.

This clonotype occurred a few times. This may arise from a read error, as a much more abundant clone is one base away. This chain joins TRBV2 and TRBJ2-4, with D possibly matching TRBD2 (6 bases). The CDR3 is 13 amino acids. CDR1 SNHLY and CDR2 FYNNEI come from the germline V gene. CDR3 nucleotides: TGTACCAGCGGGCGAACGGAATTTTTAAGGCAGTACTTC. Amino acids: CTSGRTEFLRQYF.

This clonotype was detected only a few times. V usage is TRBV6-1 and J usage is TRBJ2-3, with 13 bases matching TRBD2. The CDR3 contains 18 residues. The germline V gene has CDR1 MNHNS and CDR2 SASEGT. V shed 6 bases, J shed 0 bases, and the junction held 9 bases outside the gene matches. CDR3 nucleotides: TGTGCCAGCAGCCGATATGGGGGACTAGCGGGGAGCACAGATACGCAGTATTTT. Its translation is CASSRYGGLAGSTDTQYF.

This clonotype came up many times. The rearrangement joins TRBV9 to TRBJ2-1; D remains ambiguous. The CDR3 spans 12 residues. The germline V and J ends were trimmed by 0 bases and 10 bases, with 8 bases remaining between them. Germline V lookup: CDR1 SGDLS, CDR2 YYNGEE. CDR3 amino acids: CASSVGSWEQFF. The CDR3 nucleotides read TGTGCCAGCAGCGTAGGTTCCTGGGAGCAGTTCTTC.

The rearrangement joins TRBV6-1 to TRBJ2-1, with 9 bases fitting TRBD1. The DNA end favors TRBJ2-7, so the J call may be wrong. The CDR3 extends over 17 amino acids. Per the germline V gene, CDR1 is MNHNS and CDR2 is SASEGT. Here the CDR3 DNA reads TGTGCCAGCAGTGAAGCCGGGGACAGGGTCTCCTACAATGAGCAGTACTTC. This encodes CASSEAGDRVSYNEQYF.

This chain uses TRBV9 with TRBJ1-1; 7 bases agree with TRBD1. Looked up from germline, CDR1 is SGDLS and CDR2 is YYNGEE. The junction had 9 bases not matched to a gene; V was cut back by 4 bases and J by 9 bases. The CDR3 extends over 13 amino acids. The DNA for the CDR3 is TGTGCCAGCAGCACTACTGGGGACAGCAAAGCTTTCTTT. Residues: CASSTTGDSKAFF.

This clonotype was counted only a few times. One base away lies a much larger clone, so this may be a sequencing read error. The J gene is TRBJ2-1, the V gene TRBV5-1; 8 bases align to TRBD1. The junction had 9 bases not matched to a gene; V was cut back by 4 bases and J by 9 bases. Germline loops: CDR1 SGHRS, CDR2 YFSETQ. This CDR3 spans 14 amino acids. The CDR3: CASSQGQVRAEQFF. CDR3 in DNA: TGCGCCAGCAGCCAGGGACAGGTCCGCGCTGAGCAGTTCTTC. Filled out from reference TRBV5-1 and TRBJ2-1, the complete variable domain reads KAGVTQTPRYLIKTRGQQVTLSCSPISGHRSVSWYQQTPGQGLQFLFEYFSETQRNKGNFPGRFSGRQFSNSRSEMNVSTLELGDSALYLCASSQGQVRAEQFFGPGTRLTVL.

Many counts were recorded for this clonotype. CDR3 protein: CASSPVRGGTDTQYF. The DNA for the CDR3 is TGTGCCAGCAGCCCCGTCCGTGGGGGGACAGATACGCAGTATTTT. The J gene is TRBJ2-3, the V gene TRBV7-2, with D possibly matching TRBD2 (6 bases). This CDR3 comprises 15 residues. The germline V gene encodes CDR1 SGHTA and CDR2 FQGNSA. With 5 bases removed from V and 3 bases from J, the gap between germline ends came to 15 bases.

The V and J genes are TRBV6-2 or TRBV6-3 and TRBJ2-7, with D unresolved. The CDR3 runs to 12 residues. CDR1 is MNHEY, CDR2 SVGEGT, per germline. The V gene lost 0 bases and the J gene lost 2 bases, with 2 bases spanning the gap. CDR3 sequence (DNA): TGTGCCAGCAGTTACTCGACCTACGAGCAGTACTTC. Protein sequence: CASSYSTYEQYF.

This clonotype occurred once. Relative to the germline gene, one junction end is altered; a read error may explain this. J is TRBJ2-1 and V is TRBV5-1, with D maybe TRBD2 (5 bases). The end of the DNA fits TRBJ2-7 better, so the J call may be wrong. The CDR3 has 15 residues. Per germline, CDR1 SGHRS and CDR2 YFSETQ. The CDR3 protein is CTSSLDLSSYNEQYF. The CDR3 DNA is TGCACCAGCAGCTTGGACTTGAGCTCCTACAATGAGCAGTACTTC.

The rearrangement joins TRBV29-1 to TRBJ2-1; 7 nucleotides agree with TRBD1. V was pared by 6 bases and J by 6 bases, with 8 bases of the junction left unmatched. The CDR3 contains 13 residues. Germline V gene sequence: CDR1 SQVTM, CDR2 ANQGSEA. The CDR3 DNA follows: TGCAGCGTCCCCGGGACAGATCTCAATGAGCAGTTCTTC. Its translation: CSVPGTDLNEQFF.

This clonotype was observed at least ten times. This chain connects TRBV28 to TRBJ2-7; 8 bases agree with TRBD1. CDR3 size: 14 residues. The junction had 6 bases not matched to a gene; V was cut back by 5 bases and J by 3 bases. Looked up from germline, CDR1 is MDHEN and CDR2 is SYDVKM. This chain's CDR3 is CASSPVDRVYEQYF. Written as DNA, the CDR3 is TGTGCCAGCAGTCCCGTGGACAGGGTCTACGAGCAGTACTTC.

On this clonotype itself: With a much larger clone just one base away, this may be a read error. The chain is built from TRBV20-1 and TRBJ2-1; weak D call: TRBD2 (5 bases). The V end was cut by 6 bases, the J end by 13 bases, with 25 bases between. Germline CDR1 reads DFQATT; CDR2 reads SNEGSKA (reference sequence). CDR3 length equals 14 residues. CDR3 in DNA: TGCAGTGCCGGGTTTCGGGGTAGAAGAGAGACCCAGTTCTTC. Translating gives CSAGFRGRRETQFF.

This clonotype has a count of ten or more. The rearrangement joins TRBV12-3 or TRBV12-4 to TRBJ2-4, with D possibly being TRBD2 (5 bases). V dropped 3 bases and J dropped 11 bases, with 17 bases sitting between them. This CDR3 contains 14 residues. The CDR3 protein is CASSFEIRRRVQYF. The CDR3 nucleotides read TGTGCCAGCAGTTTCGAGATTAGGAGGCGGGTTCAGTACTTC.

J is TRBJ2-1 and V is TRBV29-1; D unclear. The CDR3 spans 12 residues. Germline V gene data show CDR1 as SQVTM and CDR2 as ANQGSEA. Trimming took 4 bases from V and 14 from J, leaving 18 bases between them. The CDR3 DNA sequence: TGCAGCGTTGTGTCGGAAAAGGCTCCGGAGTTCTTC. Encoded protein: CSVVSEKAPEFF.

This clonotype has at least ten counts. The chain has TRBV7-3 and TRBJ2-7; 7 bases are a match to TRBD1. The germline V gene has CDR1 SGHTA and CDR2 FQGTGA. The V gene end was trimmed by 5 bases and the J gene end by 6 bases; junction bases not matched to a gene: 7. The CDR3 spans 13 residues. CDR3 DNA: TGTGCCAGCAGCCCGTCGGCAGGGGGCGAGCAGTACTTC. Translating gives CASSPSAGGEQYF.

This clonotype was detected many times. A much larger clone lies one base from this, so it may be a read error. The chain uses TRBV5-1 and TRBJ2-5; D is uncertain. Between the trimmed V and J ends, which lost 0 bases and 11 bases, there was a span of 17 bases. This CDR3 is 14 amino acids long. Germline CDR1 SGHRS, CDR2 YFSETQ. The CDR3 loop is CASSLAPRRDEQYF. The CDR3 DNA is TGCGCCAGCAGCTTGGCCCCCCGCAGAGATGAGCAGTACTTC.

In the case of this clonotype: Just one base apart from a much larger clone, this may be a read error. The genes are TRBV7-2 and TRBJ2-1; D gene ambiguous. Trimming pared 0 bases from V and 15 bases from J, leaving 12 bases between. The CDR3 totals 12 residues. Germline CDR1 is SGHTA and CDR2 is FQGNSA. The CDR3 nucleotides read TGTGCCAGCAGCTTAGCGAACGGGTTGCGGTTCTTC. Its translation is CASSLANGLRFF.

As concerns this clonotype: Just one base apart from a much larger clone, this may be a read error. V gene TRBV9 combines with J gene TRBJ1-2; the D gene is possibly TRBD1 (5 bases). Germline CDR1 and CDR2: SGDLS and YYNGEE. The CDR3 contains 13 residues. V was pared by 3 bases and J by 4 bases, with 10 bases between. The CDR3 sequence: CASSGGDSYGYTF. CDR3 bases: TGTGCCAGCAGCGGGGGTGACAGCTATGGCTACACCTTC.

This clonotype showed up just a few times. This CDR3 is CATSGGSAGGYTF. The CDR3 nucleotides are TGTGCCACCAGCGGAGGGAGTGCCGGGGGCTACACCTTC. J is TRBJ1-2 and V is TRBV15, with no clear D. With 5 bases removed from V and 8 bases from J, the gap between germline ends came to 15 bases. The CDR3 length is 13 residues. Germline assignment: CDR1 LNHNV and CDR2 YYDKDF (reference sequence).

This clonotype was found many times. The chain links TRBV7-2 to TRBJ1-4; D is perhaps TRBD1 (5 bases). The CDR3 totals 15 residues. The germline CDR1 and CDR2 sequences are SGHTA and FQGNSA. The ends were cut back, 2 bases at V and 5 bases at J, with 12 bases in the middle. CDR3 DNA: TGTGCCAGCAGCTTATCTGGGGCGCCCAATGAAAAACTGTTTTTT. Translated: CASSLSGAPNEKLFF.

This clonotype was counted many times. The V and J genes are TRBV15 and TRBJ2-1, with 7 positions matching TRBD2. This CDR3 contains 15 residues. The trim removed 5 bases at V and 4 bases at J, leaving 8 bases unmatched. Germline assignment: CDR1 LNHNV and CDR2 YYDKDF (reference sequence). Here the CDR3 reads CATSQRGSGYNEQFF. The CDR3, as DNA: TGTGCCACCAGCCAGCGGGGTAGTGGTTACAATGAGCAGTTCTTC.

A note on this clonotype: At one boundary the junction diverges from the germline segment, which might be a read error. V is TRBV20-1 and J is TRBJ2-7, with 9 bases that match TRBD2. Germline V gives CDR1 DFQATT, CDR2 SNEGSKA (reference sequence). This CDR3 has 14 amino acids. This CDR3 reads CSARAGGLGGEQYF. The DNA for the CDR3 is TGCAGCGCTAGAGCGGGGGGCCTGGGCGGCGAGCAGTACTTC.

This clonotype was detected once. This chain uses TRBV28 with TRBJ2-7; no clear D gene. This CDR3 has 15 residues. Germline values: CDR1 MDHEN, CDR2 SYDVKM. The germline V and J ends were trimmed by 5 bases and 2 bases, with 16 bases remaining between them. CDR3 nucleotide sequence: TGTGCCAGCAGTCTTCACATCCCCGGTACCTACGAGCAGTACTTC. It translates to CASSLHIPGTYEQYF.